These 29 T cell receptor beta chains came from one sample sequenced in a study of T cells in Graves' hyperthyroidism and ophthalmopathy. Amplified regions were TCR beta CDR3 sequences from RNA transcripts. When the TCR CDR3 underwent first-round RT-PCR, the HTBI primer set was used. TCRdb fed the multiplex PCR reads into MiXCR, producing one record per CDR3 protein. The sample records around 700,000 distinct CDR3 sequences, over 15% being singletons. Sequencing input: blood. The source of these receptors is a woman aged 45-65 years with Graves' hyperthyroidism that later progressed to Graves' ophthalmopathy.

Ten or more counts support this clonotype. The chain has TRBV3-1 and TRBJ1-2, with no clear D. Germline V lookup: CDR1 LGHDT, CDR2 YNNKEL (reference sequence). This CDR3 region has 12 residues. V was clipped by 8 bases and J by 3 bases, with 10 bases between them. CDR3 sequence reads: CASLGEDYGYTF. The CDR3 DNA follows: TGTGCCAGCCTAGGAGAAGACTATGGCTACACCTTC.

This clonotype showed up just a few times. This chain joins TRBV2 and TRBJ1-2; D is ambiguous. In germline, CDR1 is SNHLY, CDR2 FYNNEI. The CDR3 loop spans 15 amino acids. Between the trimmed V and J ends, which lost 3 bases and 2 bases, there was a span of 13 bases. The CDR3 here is CASSDLRARNYGYTF. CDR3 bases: TGTGCCAGCAGTGATTTGCGGGCAAGAAACTATGGCTACACCTTC.

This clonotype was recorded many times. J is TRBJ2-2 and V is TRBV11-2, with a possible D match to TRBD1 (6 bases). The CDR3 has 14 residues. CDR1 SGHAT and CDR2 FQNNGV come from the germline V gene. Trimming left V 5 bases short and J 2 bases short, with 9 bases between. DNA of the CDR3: TGTGCCAGCAGCCGAGGGGGAAACACCGGGGAGCTGTTTTTT. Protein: CASSRGGNTGELFF.

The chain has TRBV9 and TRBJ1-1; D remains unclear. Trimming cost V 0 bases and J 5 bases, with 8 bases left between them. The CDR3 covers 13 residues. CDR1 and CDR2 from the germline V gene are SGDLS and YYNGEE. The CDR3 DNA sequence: TGTGCCAGCAGCGTAGAAACGGGAACTGAAGCTTTCTTT. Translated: CASSVETGTEAFF.

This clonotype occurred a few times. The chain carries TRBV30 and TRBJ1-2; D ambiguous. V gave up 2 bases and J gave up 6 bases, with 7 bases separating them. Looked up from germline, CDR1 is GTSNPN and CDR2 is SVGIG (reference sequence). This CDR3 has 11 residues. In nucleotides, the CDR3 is TGTGCCTGGAGTTCGGCAGATGGCTACACCTTC. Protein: CAWSSADGYTF.

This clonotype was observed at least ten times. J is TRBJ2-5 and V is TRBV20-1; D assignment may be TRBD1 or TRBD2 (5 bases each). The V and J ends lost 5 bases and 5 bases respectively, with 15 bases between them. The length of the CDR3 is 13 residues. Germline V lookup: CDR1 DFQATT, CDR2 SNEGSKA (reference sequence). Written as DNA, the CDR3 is TGCAGTGCTTGGGACCGCCCGGGGGAGACCCAGTACTTC. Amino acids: CSAWDRPGETQYF.

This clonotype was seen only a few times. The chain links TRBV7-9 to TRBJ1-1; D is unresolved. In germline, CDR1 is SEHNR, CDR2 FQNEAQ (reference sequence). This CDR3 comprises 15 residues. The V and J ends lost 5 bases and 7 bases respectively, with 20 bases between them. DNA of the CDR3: TGTGCCAGCAGCCTCCTGGCTCGGGAGGATGATGAAGCTTTCTTT. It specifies CASSLLAREDDEAFF.

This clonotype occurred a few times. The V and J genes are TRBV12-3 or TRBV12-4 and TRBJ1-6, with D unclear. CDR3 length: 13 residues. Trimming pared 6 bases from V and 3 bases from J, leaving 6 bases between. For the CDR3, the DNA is TGTGCCAGCAGGGAGTTCTATAATTCACCCCTCCACTTT. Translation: CASREFYNSPLHF.

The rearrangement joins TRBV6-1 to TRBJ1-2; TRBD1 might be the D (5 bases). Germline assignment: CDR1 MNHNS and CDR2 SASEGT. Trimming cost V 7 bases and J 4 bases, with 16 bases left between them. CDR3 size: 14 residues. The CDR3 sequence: CASTSPQGSYGYTF. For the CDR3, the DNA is TGTGCCAGCACCTCGCCCCAGGGAAGCTATGGCTACACCTTC.

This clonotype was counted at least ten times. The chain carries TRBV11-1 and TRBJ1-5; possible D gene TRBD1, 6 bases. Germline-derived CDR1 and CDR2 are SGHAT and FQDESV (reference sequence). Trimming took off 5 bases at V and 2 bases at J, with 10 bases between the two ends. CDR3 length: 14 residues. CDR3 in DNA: TGTGCCAGCAGCCAGACAGGAGGCAATCAGCCCCAGCATTTT. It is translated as CASSQTGGNQPQHF.

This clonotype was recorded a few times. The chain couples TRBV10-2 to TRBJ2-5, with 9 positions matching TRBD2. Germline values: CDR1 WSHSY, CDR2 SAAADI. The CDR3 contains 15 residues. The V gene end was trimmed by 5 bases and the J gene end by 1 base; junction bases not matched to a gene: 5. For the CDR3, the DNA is TGCGCCAGCAGTTTAGCGGGGGCCCTCCAAGAGACCCAGTACTTC. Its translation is CASSLAGALQETQYF.

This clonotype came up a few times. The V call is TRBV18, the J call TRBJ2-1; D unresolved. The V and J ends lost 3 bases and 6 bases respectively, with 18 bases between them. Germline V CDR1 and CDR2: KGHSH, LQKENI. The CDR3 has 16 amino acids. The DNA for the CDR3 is TGTGCCAGCTCACCGCGCCCGGGCCTCAGCTCCAATGAGCAGTTCTTC. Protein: CASSPRPGLSSNEQFF.

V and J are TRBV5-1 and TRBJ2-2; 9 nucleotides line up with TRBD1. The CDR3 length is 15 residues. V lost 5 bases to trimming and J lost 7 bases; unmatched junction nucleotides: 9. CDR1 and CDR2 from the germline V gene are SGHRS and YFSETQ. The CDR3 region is CASSPWTGVSGELFF. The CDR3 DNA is TGCGCCAGCAGTCCCTGGACAGGGGTGAGCGGGGAGCTGTTTTTT. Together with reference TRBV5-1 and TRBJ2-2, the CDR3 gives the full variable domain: KAGVTQTPRYLIKTRGQQVTLSCSPISGHRSVSWYQQTPGQGLQFLFEYFSETQRNKGNFPGRFSGRQFSNSRSEMNVSTLELGDSALYLCASSPWTGVSGELFFGEGSRLTVL.

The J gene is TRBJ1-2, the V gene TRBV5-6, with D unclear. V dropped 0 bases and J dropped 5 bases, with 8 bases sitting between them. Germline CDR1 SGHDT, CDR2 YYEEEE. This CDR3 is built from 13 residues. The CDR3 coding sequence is TGTGCCAGCAGCTTGGTCCAGGATTATGGCTACACCTTC. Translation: CASSLVQDYGYTF.

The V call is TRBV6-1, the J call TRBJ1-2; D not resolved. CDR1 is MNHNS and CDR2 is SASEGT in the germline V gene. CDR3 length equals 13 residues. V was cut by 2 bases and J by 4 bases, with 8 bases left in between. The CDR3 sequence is CASSEMSSYGYTF. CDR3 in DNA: TGTGCCAGCAGTGAAATGTCAAGCTATGGCTACACCTTC.

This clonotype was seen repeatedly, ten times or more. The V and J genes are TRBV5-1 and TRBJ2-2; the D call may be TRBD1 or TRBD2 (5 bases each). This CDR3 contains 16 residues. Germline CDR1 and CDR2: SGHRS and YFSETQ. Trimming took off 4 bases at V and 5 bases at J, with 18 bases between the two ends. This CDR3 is CASSPGVGVMTGELFF. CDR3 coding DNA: TGCGCCAGCAGCCCCGGCGTGGGGGTAATGACCGGGGAGCTGTTTTTT.

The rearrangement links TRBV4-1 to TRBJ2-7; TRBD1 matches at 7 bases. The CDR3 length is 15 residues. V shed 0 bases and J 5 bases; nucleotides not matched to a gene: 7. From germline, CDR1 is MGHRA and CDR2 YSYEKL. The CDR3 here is CASSQDHEGADEQYF. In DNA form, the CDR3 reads TGCGCCAGCAGCCAAGATCATGAGGGGGCCGACGAGCAGTACTTC.

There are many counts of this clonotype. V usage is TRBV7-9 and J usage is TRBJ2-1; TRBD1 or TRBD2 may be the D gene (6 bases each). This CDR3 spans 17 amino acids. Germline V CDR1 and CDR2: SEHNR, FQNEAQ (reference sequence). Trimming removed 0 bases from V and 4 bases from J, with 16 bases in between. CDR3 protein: CASSLALGPGAYNEQFF. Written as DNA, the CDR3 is TGTGCCAGCAGCTTAGCGTTGGGGCCGGGGGCATACAATGAGCAGTTCTTC.

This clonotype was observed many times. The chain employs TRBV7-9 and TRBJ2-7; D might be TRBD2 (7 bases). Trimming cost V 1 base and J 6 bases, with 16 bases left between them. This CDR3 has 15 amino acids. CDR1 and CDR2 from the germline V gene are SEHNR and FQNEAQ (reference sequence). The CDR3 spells CASSLGVAGATEQYF. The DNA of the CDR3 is TGTGCCAGCAGCTTAGGAGTTGCGGGGGCCACCGAGCAGTACTTC.

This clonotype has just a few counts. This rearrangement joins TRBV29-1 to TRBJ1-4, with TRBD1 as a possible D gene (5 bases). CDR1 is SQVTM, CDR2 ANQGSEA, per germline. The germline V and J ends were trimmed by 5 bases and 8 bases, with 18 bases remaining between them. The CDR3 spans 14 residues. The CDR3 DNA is TGCAGCGTTTCAGCTGGCGGGGCGGGGGAAAAACTGTTTTTT. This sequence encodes CSVSAGGAGEKLFF.

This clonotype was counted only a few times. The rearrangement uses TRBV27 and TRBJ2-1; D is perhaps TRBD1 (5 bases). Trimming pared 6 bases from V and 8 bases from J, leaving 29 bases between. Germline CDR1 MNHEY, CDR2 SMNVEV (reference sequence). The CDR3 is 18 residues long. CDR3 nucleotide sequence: TGTGCCAGCAGACCCCCCCGGTTGACAAGACAGAATATCCATGAGCAGTTCTTC. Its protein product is CASRPPRLTRQNIHEQFF.

CDR3 protein: CASSPLGGQKSTIYF. CDR3 DNA: TGCGCCAGCAGCCCACTTGGGGGACAGAAAAGCACCATATATTTT. This chain joins TRBV5-1 and TRBJ1-3; 7 nucleotides line up with TRBD1. The germline V gene encodes CDR1 SGHRS and CDR2 YFSETQ. The CDR3 consists of 15 residues. J lost 9 bases, V lost 4 bases, and 13 bases had no gene match.

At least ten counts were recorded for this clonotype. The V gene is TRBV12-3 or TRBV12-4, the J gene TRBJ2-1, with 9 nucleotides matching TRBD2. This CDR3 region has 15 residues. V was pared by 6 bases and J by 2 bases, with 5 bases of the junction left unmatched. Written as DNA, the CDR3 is TGTGCCAGCAGCTCGTTAGCGGGGGCCTACAATGAGCAGTTCTTC. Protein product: CASSSLAGAYNEQFF.

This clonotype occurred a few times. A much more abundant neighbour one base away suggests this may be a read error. In nucleotides, the CDR3 is TGTGCCGGCACCCAACGCCGGGGAGGGAACACTGAAGCTTTCTTT. Its translation is CAGTQRRGGNTEAFF. The J gene is TRBJ1-1, the V gene TRBV6-1; D uncertain. This CDR3 has 15 amino acids. V dropped 11 bases and J dropped 1 base, with 20 bases sitting between them. Germline-derived CDR1 and CDR2 are MNHNS and SASEGT.

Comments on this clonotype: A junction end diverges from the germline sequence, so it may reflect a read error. CDR3 DNA sequence: TGTGCCGGCAGTTTCGGCAGGGTGAACACTGAAGCTTTCTTT. This codes for CAGSFGRVNTEAFF. V usage is TRBV27 and J usage is TRBJ1-1; possible D gene TRBD1, 5 bases. Germline CDR1 MNHEY, CDR2 SMNVEV (reference sequence). The CDR3 runs to 14 residues.

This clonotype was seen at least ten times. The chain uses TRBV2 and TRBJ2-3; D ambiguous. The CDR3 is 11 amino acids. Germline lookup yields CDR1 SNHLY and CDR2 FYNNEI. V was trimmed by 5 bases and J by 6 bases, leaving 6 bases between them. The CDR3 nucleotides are TGTGCCAGCAGTTTTTACGATACGCAGTATTTT. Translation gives CASSFYDTQYF.

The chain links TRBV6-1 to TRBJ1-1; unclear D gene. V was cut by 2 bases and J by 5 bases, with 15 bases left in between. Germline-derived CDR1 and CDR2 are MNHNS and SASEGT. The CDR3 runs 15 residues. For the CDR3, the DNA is TGTGCCAGCAGTGAAAATCGTATGGGGTTGACTGAAGCTTTCTTT. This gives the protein CASSENRMGLTEAFF.

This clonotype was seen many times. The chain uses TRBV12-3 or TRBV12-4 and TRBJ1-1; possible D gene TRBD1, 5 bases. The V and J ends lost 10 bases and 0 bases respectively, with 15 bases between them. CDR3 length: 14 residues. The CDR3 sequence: CATRGAYMNTEAFF. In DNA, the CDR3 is TGTGCCACCCGCGGGGCATACATGAACACTGAAGCTTTCTTT.

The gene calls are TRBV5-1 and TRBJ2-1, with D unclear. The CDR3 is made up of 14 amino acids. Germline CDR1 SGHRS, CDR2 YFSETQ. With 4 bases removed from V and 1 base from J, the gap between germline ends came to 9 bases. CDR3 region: CASSLFRSYNEQFF. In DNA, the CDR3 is TGCGCCAGCAGCCTTTTCAGATCCTACAATGAGCAGTTCTTC.